These 21 T cell receptor beta chains share one sample of origin, sequenced in a study of T cells in Graves' hyperthyroidism and ophthalmopathy. TCR beta CDR3 regions were amplified from RNA transcripts. HTBI primers were employed in a first-round RT-PCR of the TCR CDR3. TCRdb processed the multiplex PCR reads anew with MiXCR; each CDR3 protein has one entry. The sample carries roughly 300,000 distinct CDR3 sequences, about 21% recorded once. The sequenced sample was blood. These receptors were taken from a woman aged 45-59 years with Graves' hyperthyroidism.

Ten or more counts support this clonotype. The chain carries TRBV2 and TRBJ2-7, with 8 bases fitting TRBD2. CDR1 and CDR2 from the germline V gene are SNHLY and FYNNEI. J was trimmed by 3 bases and V by 6 bases; bases with no gene match: 10. The CDR3 runs 15 residues. The chain's CDR3 is CASRAGTRTGYEQYF. The CDR3 coding sequence is TGTGCCAGCAGGGCCGGGACTAGAACCGGCTACGAGCAGTACTTC.

This clonotype was detected many times. CDR3 in amino acids: CASSFKNTEAFF. Written as DNA, the CDR3 is TGTGCCAGCAGTTTCAAGAACACTGAAGCTTTCTTT. The chain combines TRBV12-3 or TRBV12-4 with TRBJ1-1; D call uncertain. With 3 bases removed from V and 1 base from J, the gap between germline ends came to 3 bases. The length of the CDR3 is 12 residues.

This clonotype was seen at least ten times. The V call is TRBV5-1, the J call TRBJ1-1, with D unclear. This CDR3 is built from 15 residues. CDR1 and CDR2 from the germline V gene are SGHRS and YFSETQ. With 0 bases removed from V and 3 bases from J, the gap between germline ends came to 12 bases. Here the CDR3 reads CASSLVGRMDTEAFF. The CDR3 DNA reads as TGCGCCAGCAGCTTGGTTGGACGGATGGACACTGAAGCTTTCTTT.

The table lists this clonotype with a count of one. The chain has TRBV28 and TRBJ2-5; D uncertain. The germline gives CDR1 MDHEN, CDR2 SYDVKM. This CDR3 comprises 14 residues. Trimming pared 5 bases from V and 4 bases from J, leaving 14 bases between. The CDR3 reads CASSPHLGAETQYF. The CDR3 DNA reads TGTGCCAGCAGTCCTCACCTCGGCGCAGAGACCCAGTACTTC.

This clonotype occurred many times. The V and J genes are TRBV2 and TRBJ1-6; D is unresolved. Germline values: CDR1 SNHLY, CDR2 FYNNEI. The CDR3 runs to 15 residues. The V gene lost 3 bases and the J gene lost 5 bases, with 11 bases spanning the gap. CDR3 sequence (DNA): TGTGCCAGCAGTGAGCTAACAGTTAATAATTCACCCCTCCACTTT. Protein sequence: CASSELTVNNSPLHF.

This clonotype occurred many times. The gene calls are TRBV12-3 or TRBV12-4 and TRBJ2-1; 9 bases are a match to TRBD2. This CDR3 comprises 16 residues. V lost 1 base, J lost 4 bases, and 5 bases stayed unmatched. The CDR3 protein is CASSLVGLALYNEQFF. The CDR3 DNA reads as TGTGCCAGCAGTTTAGTCGGACTAGCGTTATACAATGAGCAGTTCTTC.

This clonotype was detected ten times or more. The V and J genes are TRBV2 and TRBJ2-3; 7 bases map to TRBD1. The V gene end was trimmed by 6 bases and the J gene end by 0 bases; junction bases not matched to a gene: 0. This CDR3 has 13 amino acids. CDR1 and CDR2 (germline): SNHLY, FYNNEI. CDR3 residues: CASRQGSTDTQYF. In DNA, the CDR3 is TGTGCCAGCAGACAGGGGAGCACAGATACGCAGTATTTT.

The chain joins TRBV10-2 to TRBJ2-4, with unresolved D. The CDR3 loop spans 11 amino acids. The V end lost 3 bases, the J end lost 8 bases, and 5 bases lay between the germline ends. Germline V gene lookup returns CDR1 WSHSY and CDR2 SAAADI. CDR3 sequence (DNA): TGCGCCAGCAGTGATATGGACATTCAGTACTTC. This codes for CASSDMDIQYF.

This clonotype was counted ten times or more. The chain uses TRBV3-1 and TRBJ2-1; TRBD2 matches at 10 bases. CDR1 LGHDT and CDR2 YNNKEL come from the germline V gene (reference sequence). This CDR3 region has 16 residues. V shed 3 bases and J 11 bases; nucleotides not matched to a gene: 13. CDR3 DNA sequence: TGTGCCAGCAGCCAGCCGTGGCTAGCGGGAGCCCACAAGCAGTTCTTC. Amino acid sequence: CASSQPWLAGAHKQFF.

The chain combines TRBV7-9 with TRBJ2-4; possible D gene TRBD1, 5 bases. With 1 base removed from V and 1 base from J, the gap between germline ends came to 17 bases. CDR1 and CDR2 (germline): SEHNR, FQNEAQ (reference sequence). CDR3 length: 18 amino acids. CDR3 loop: CASSLGRVPQGAKNIQYF. The DNA of the CDR3 is TGTGCCAGCAGCTTAGGCAGGGTACCTCAAGGGGCCAAAAACATTCAGTACTTC.

Ten or more counts support this clonotype. This rearrangement joins TRBV18 to TRBJ1-4; 7 bases are shared with TRBD1. Per germline, CDR1 KGHSH and CDR2 LQKENI. There are 14 residues in the CDR3. The J segment lost 8 bases and the V segment lost 5 bases, leaving 8 bases of the junction unmatched. DNA of the CDR3: TGTGCCAGCTCATCAGACAGGGTGAACGAAAAACTGTTTTTT. This gives the protein CASSSDRVNEKLFF.

The rearrangement links TRBV9 to TRBJ2-3, with 10 bases matching TRBD1. The germline gives CDR1 SGDLS, CDR2 YYNGEE. Trimming cost V 7 bases and J 3 bases; bases outside gene matches: 2. This CDR3 is built from 13 residues. The CDR3 is CASGDRGTDTQYF. The CDR3 DNA is TGTGCCAGCGGGGACAGGGGTACAGATACGCAGTATTTT.

At least ten counts were recorded for this clonotype. V and J are TRBV5-8 and TRBJ2-1, with 9 bases lining up with TRBD2. The CDR3 runs to 15 residues. Trimming removed 2 bases from V and 6 bases from J; junction bases left unmatched: 6. Germline CDR1 reads SGHTS; CDR2 reads YDEGEE. In DNA, the CDR3 is TGTGCCAGCAGCTTAGGGCTAGCGGGACCCAATGAGCAGTTCTTC. Its protein is CASSLGLAGPNEQFF.

This clonotype was recorded many times. This rearrangement joins TRBV11-1 to TRBJ2-7, with no clear D. From germline, CDR1 is SGHAT and CDR2 FQDESV (reference sequence). V lost 3 bases to trimming and J lost 0 bases, with 9 bases between them. This CDR3 spans 14 amino acids. CDR3 sequence: CASSFTRSSYEQYF. As DNA, the CDR3 is TGTGCCAGCAGCTTTACCCGGAGCTCCTACGAGCAGTACTTC.

This clonotype was recorded only once. An end of the junction does not agree with germline; a read error may underlie this. The chain links TRBV9 to TRBJ2-5; D unresolved. Germline CDR1 reads SGDLS; CDR2 reads YYNGEE. The CDR3 loop spans 13 amino acids. CDR3 in amino acids: CAGSLRSQETQYF. DNA of the CDR3: TGTGCCGGCAGCCTGAGGAGCCAAGAGACCCAGTACTTC.

This clonotype was found a few times. The chain uses TRBV6-5 and TRBJ2-5; D is possibly TRBD1 or TRBD2 (6 bases each). V lost 2 bases, J lost 4 bases, and 8 bases lay in between. Germline assignment: CDR1 MNHEY and CDR2 SVGAGI. The CDR3 extends over 13 amino acids. The CDR3 is CASSYPGAETQYF. CDR3 DNA sequence: TGTGCCAGCAGTTACCCGGGGGCAGAGACCCAGTACTTC.

This clonotype was seen repeatedly, ten times or more. The chain couples TRBV30 to TRBJ2-7; 11 bases line up with TRBD2. The CDR3 loop spans 13 amino acids. The junction had 4 bases not matched to a gene; V was cut back by 5 bases and J by 4 bases. Germline loops: CDR1 GTSNPN, CDR2 SVGIG (reference sequence). CDR3 protein: CAWGGTSGYEQYF. CDR3 DNA: TGTGCCTGGGGAGGGACTAGCGGTTACGAGCAGTACTTC.

This chain uses TRBV6-1 with TRBJ2-2; D is possibly TRBD1 or TRBD2 (6 bases each). Germline V CDR1 and CDR2: MNHNS, SASEGT. The V and J ends lost 7 bases and 6 bases respectively, with 18 bases between them. The CDR3 covers 15 residues. The CDR3 nucleotides are TGTGCCAGCAAAAAAGGGGGGAAGGCAGCCGGGGAGCTGTTTTTT. It yields the protein CASKKGGKAAGELFF.

Many counts were recorded for this clonotype. The chain is built from TRBV5-8 and TRBJ2-7; 7 bases map to TRBD1. Germline loops: CDR1 SGHTS, CDR2 YDEGEE. This CDR3 is 14 amino acids long. Trimming removed 2 bases from V and 2 bases from J; junction bases left unmatched: 4. The CDR3 sequence is CASSLWDRTYEQYF. In nucleotides, the CDR3 is TGTGCCAGCAGCTTATGGGACAGAACCTACGAGCAGTACTTC. The full variable domain, rest sourced from reference TRBV5-8 and TRBJ2-7, is EAGVTQSPTHLIKTRGQQATLRCSPISGHTSVYWYQQALGLGLQFLLWYDEGEERNRGNFPPRFSGRQFPNYSSELNVNALELEDSALYLCASSLWDRTYEQYFGPGTRLTVT.

This chain uses TRBV20-1 with TRBJ2-7, with 9 bases matching TRBD2. V was pared by 3 bases and J by 2 bases, with 5 bases of the junction left unmatched. This CDR3 is built from 14 residues. The germline CDR1 and CDR2 sequences are DFQATT and SNEGSKA (reference sequence). CDR3 sequence reads: CSASRLAEAYEQYF. The CDR3 DNA sequence: TGCAGTGCTAGTCGACTAGCGGAAGCCTACGAGCAGTACTTC.

The genes are TRBV30 and TRBJ2-7, with 13 bases fitting TRBD2. V was pared by 1 base and J by 2 bases, with 5 bases of the junction left unmatched. The CDR3 length is 16 residues. Per germline, CDR1 GTSNPN and CDR2 SVGIG (reference sequence). CDR3 protein: CAWSGLAGGHAYEQYF. The CDR3 DNA reads TGTGCCTGGAGTGGACTAGCGGGAGGTCATGCCTACGAGCAGTACTTC.